What follows are 25 T cell receptor beta chains derived from one specimen sequenced in a study of blood T cell repertoires in COVID-19 (dated by TCRdb to the early 2020s). The library was generated by the immunoSEQ multiplex PCR assay. The source is immuneACCESS, and TCRdb retained only in-frame sequences with V and J called. Part of the clones is not carried over; for the studies checked, unresolved V genes explain less than half of this, and the remainder is unexplained. For this sample the table gives roughly 100,000 clones, of which 80% to 90% were detected only once. In total, the top ten clones hold about 16% of the sample. Sequenced material: peripheral blood. These receptor sequences come from a man aged 50 or older with acute or convalescent COVID-19.

This chain links TRBV5-1 with TRBJ2-2, with TRBD2 matching 14 bases. Germline V gene sequence: CDR1 SGHRS, CDR2 YFSETQ. Trimming took 2 bases from V and 5 from J; bases not matched to a gene: 2. The CDR3 extends over 16 amino acids. DNA of the CDR3: TGCGCCAGCAGCTTTGGACTAGCGGGAGGAACCGGGGAGCTGTTTTTT. This codes for CASSFGLAGGTGELFF.

This clone was seen a handful of times. The chain links TRBV24-1 to TRBJ2-1; D ambiguous. Trimming removed 4 bases at V and 7 bases at J, with 16 bases between. This CDR3 comprises 15 residues. Germline-derived CDR1 and CDR2 are KGHDR and SFDVKD. The CDR3: CATSESTFSWNEQFF. CDR3 DNA sequence: TGTGCCACCAGTGAGTCGACCTTTAGCTGGAATGAGCAGTTCTTC.

The rearrangement uses TRBV27 and TRBJ2-1; a possible D gene is TRBD2 (5 bases). Germline loops: CDR1 MNHEY, CDR2 SMNVEV (reference sequence). The CDR3 is made up of 15 amino acids. V was cut by 6 bases and J by 1 base, with 13 bases left in between. CDR3 sequence (DNA): TGTGCCAGCAGCTTGGACTTTCGATCCTACAATGAGCAGTTCTTC. Protein product: CASSLDFRSYNEQFF.

This rearrangement joins TRBV6-5 to TRBJ2-1; the match to TRBD1 covers 11 bases. The J segment lost 9 bases and the V segment lost 5 bases, leaving 9 bases of the junction unmatched. This CDR3 comprises 15 residues. Germline V gives CDR1 MNHEY, CDR2 SVGAGI. CDR3 loop: CASSKRTGGAPEQFF. CDR3 nucleotide sequence: TGTGCCAGCAGTAAACGGACAGGGGGCGCGCCTGAGCAGTTCTTC.

V gene TRBV5-1 combines with J gene TRBJ2-1, with no clear D. Germline V CDR1 and CDR2: SGHRS, YFSETQ. The CDR3 is 12 amino acids. Trimming took off 3 bases at V and 8 bases at J, with 9 bases between the two ends. The CDR3 loop reads CASSSMGDEQFF. CDR3 DNA: TGCGCCAGCAGCTCCATGGGCGATGAGCAGTTCTTC.

This clone appeared a few times. The chain couples TRBV5-1 to TRBJ1-2, with 7 bases identical to TRBD1. The length of the CDR3 is 14 residues. V was clipped by 0 bases and J by 3 bases; unmatched bases: 2. Germline V lookup: CDR1 SGHRS, CDR2 YFSETQ. The CDR3 nucleotides are TGCGCCAGCAGCTTGGACAGGGGCTACTATGGCTACACCTTC. This codes for CASSLDRGYYGYTF. The variable domain in full, with the rest retrieved from reference TRBV5-1 and TRBJ1-2, is KAGVTQTPRYLIKTRGQQVTLSCSPISGHRSVSWYQQTPGQGLQFLFEYFSETQRNKGNFPGRFSGRQFSNSRSEMNVSTLELGDSALYLCASSLDRGYYGYTFGSGTRLTVV.

The chain uses TRBV6-6 and TRBJ2-3, with D maybe TRBD2 (5 bases). The V gene's germline CDR1 is MNHNY and CDR2 SVGAGI (reference sequence). This CDR3 contains 12 residues. Trimming took off 6 bases at V and 11 bases at J, with 15 bases between the two ends. The CDR3 here is CASRGRLFWQYF. As DNA, the CDR3 is TGTGCCAGCAGAGGGAGACTGTTCTGGCAGTATTTT.

The chain carries TRBV28 and TRBJ2-7; 12 nucleotides line up with TRBD2. This CDR3 contains 15 residues. J lost 4 bases, V lost 2 bases, and 3 bases had no gene match. The germline V gene has CDR1 MDHEN and CDR2 SYDVKM. The CDR3 reads CASSLGGTSGYEQYF. CDR3 coding DNA: TGTGCCAGCAGTTTAGGAGGGACTAGCGGGTACGAGCAGTACTTC.

The chain employs TRBV6-2 or TRBV6-3 and TRBJ2-1; TRBD2 might be the D (5 bases). The germline V gene encodes CDR1 MNHEY and CDR2 SVGEGT. V was clipped by 7 bases and J by 4 bases, with 11 bases between them. This CDR3 is 13 amino acids long. CDR3 protein: CASTPPGYNEQFF. The CDR3 nucleotides read TGTGCCAGCACCCCCCCGGGGTACAATGAGCAGTTCTTC.

The V call is TRBV5-1, the J call TRBJ2-2, with 10 bases aligning to TRBD2. The CDR3 contains 16 residues. CDR1 SGHRS and CDR2 YFSETQ come from the germline V gene. V lost 4 bases, J lost 6 bases, and 9 bases stayed unmatched. Here the CDR3 reads CASSLSGRSISGELFF. In DNA form, the CDR3 reads TGCGCCAGCAGCCTTAGCGGGAGGAGTATCTCCGGGGAGCTGTTTTTT.

A few counts support this clone. V gene TRBV5-1 combines with J gene TRBJ2-7; 9 nucleotides align to TRBD1. Germline CDR1 is SGHRS and CDR2 is YFSETQ. With 4 bases clipped from V and 5 bases from J, the junction kept 7 bases outside the gene matches. CDR3 length: 14 residues. CDR3 coding DNA: TGCGCCAGCAGCGGCTCGGGACAGGGCAACGAGCAGTACTTC. Translation: CASSGSGQGNEQYF.

The chain uses TRBV3-1 (or the pseudogene TRBV3-2) and TRBJ1-2; TRBD1 matches 9 bases. The V segment lost 4 bases and the J segment 6 bases; nucleotides outside the gene matches: 3. Germline-derived CDR1 and CDR2 are LGHDT and YNNKEL (reference sequence). The CDR3 consists of 13 residues. The DNA for the CDR3 is TGTGCCAGCAGCCTTAGGGACAGGGATGGCTACACCTTC. It codes for CASSLRDRDGYTF.

The chain couples TRBV4-2 to TRBJ2-3; 7 nucleotides agree with TRBD1. J gave up 3 bases and V 5 bases, and 8 bases lay outside the gene matches. The CDR3 is made up of 15 amino acids. Germline CDR1 reads LGHNA; CDR2 reads YNFKEQ. The CDR3 sequence is CASSRDRQPTDTQYF. Here the CDR3 DNA reads TGTGCCAGCAGCAGGGACAGACAGCCGACAGATACGCAGTATTTT.

This chain uses TRBV19 with TRBJ2-1, with D unresolved. The CDR3 is 15 residues long. Looked up from germline, CDR1 is LNHDA and CDR2 is SQIVND (reference sequence). Trimming shortened V by 3 bases and J by 0 bases, and 9 bases separated the two germline ends. CDR3 sequence (DNA): TGTGCCAGTAGTATCTTTCCTAGCTCCTACAATGAGCAGTTCTTC. Amino acid sequence: CASSIFPSSYNEQFF. The full variable domain, completed using reference TRBV19 and TRBJ2-1, is DGGITQSPKYLFRKEGQNVTLSCEQNLNHDAMYWYRQDPGQGLRLIYYSQIVNDFQKGDIAEGYSVSREKKESFPLTVTSAQKNPTAFYLCASSIFPSSYNEQFFGPGTRLTVL.

This chain joins TRBV9 and TRBJ2-7; TRBD2 matches at 11 bases. Looked up from germline, CDR1 is SGDLS and CDR2 is YYNGEE. Trimming at V came to 4 bases and at J to 2 bases, leaving 5 bases not matched to a gene. The CDR3 loop spans 15 amino acids. The CDR3 loop is CASSLTSGSPYEQYF. The CDR3 DNA sequence: TGTGCCAGCAGCCTTACTAGCGGGAGTCCCTACGAGCAGTACTTC.

The chain is built from TRBV7-6 and TRBJ1-1; D uncertain. In germline, CDR1 is SGHVS, CDR2 FNYEAQ. This CDR3 has 11 amino acids. V was pared by 1 base and J by 8 bases, with 5 bases between. CDR3 DNA sequence: TGTGCCAGCAGCTTAGGGCAGGAAGCTTTCTTT. This codes for CASSLGQEAFF.

The chain combines TRBV2 with TRBJ2-1; the match to TRBD1 covers 9 bases. Germline-derived CDR1 and CDR2 are SNHLY and FYNNEI. The CDR3 sequence is 12 residues long. V lost 8 bases and J lost 12; bases outside the gene matches: 8. CDR3 sequence (DNA): TGTGCCAGCCACCTCGGGACAGGGCGGCAGTTCTTC. It translates to CASHLGTGRQFF.

Here the CDR3 reads CASSYGTGGNTIYF. CDR3 DNA: TGTGCCAGCAGCTATGGGACAGGGGGAAACACCATATATTTT. This chain links TRBV6-5 with TRBJ1-3, with 9 nucleotides matching TRBD1. The CDR3 loop spans 14 amino acids. Germline CDR1 and CDR2: MNHEY and SVGAGI. The ends lost 6 bases at V and 4 bases at J; junction bases unmatched: 4.

The chain couples TRBV6-1 to TRBJ2-6, with a possible D match to TRBD1 (5 bases). CDR3 length equals 17 residues. Germline CDR1 reads MNHNS; CDR2 reads SASEGT. V lost 2 bases and J 2 bases, leaving 13 bases between the germline ends. The CDR3 spells CASSEFPWTTGANVLTF. The CDR3 region has the DNA TGTGCCAGCAGTGAATTCCCTTGGACAACTGGGGCCAACGTCCTGACTTTC.

CDR3 residues: CATSRDLGASSYNEQFF. As DNA, the CDR3 is TGTGCCACCAGCAGAGATCTTGGGGCTAGCTCCTACAATGAGCAGTTCTTC. V and J are TRBV15 and TRBJ2-1, with D possibly TRBD1 on 5 matching bases. Germline V CDR1 and CDR2: LNHNV, YYDKDF (reference sequence). V was cut by 0 bases and J by 0 bases, with 12 bases left in between. There are 17 residues in the CDR3.

The genes are TRBV5-1 and TRBJ2-1; D is possibly TRBD2 (6 bases). With 1 base removed from V and 3 bases from J, the gap between germline ends came to 17 bases. This CDR3 is 17 amino acids long. Per germline, CDR1 SGHRS and CDR2 YFSETQ. This CDR3 reads CASSLIFRGYNYNEQFF. CDR3 coding DNA: TGCGCCAGCAGCTTGATCTTCCGGGGGTATAACTACAATGAGCAGTTCTTC.

This clone turned up a few times. J is TRBJ1-4 and V is TRBV9; D gene ambiguous. Germline CDR1 is SGDLS and CDR2 is YYNGEE. The CDR3 loop spans 17 amino acids. Trimming cost V 3 bases and J 8 bases, with 23 bases left between them. Written as DNA, the CDR3 is TGTGCCAGCAGCGAGGTTCCCGCTGATATTTCGGGAGAAAAACTGTTTTTT. This encodes CASSEVPADISGEKLFF.

This clone was counted a single time. DNA of the CDR3: TGTGCCAGCAGCTTGGTGAGCTCTGGGGCCAACGTCCTGACTTTC. Translated: CASSLVSSGANVLTF. The V and J genes are TRBV5-4 and TRBJ2-6, with D unclear. The V gene lost 0 bases and the J gene lost 0 bases, with 4 bases spanning the gap. The CDR3 loop spans 15 amino acids. Germline CDR1 is SGHNT and CDR2 is YYREEE (reference sequence).

The chain links TRBV6-4 to TRBJ2-2; 8 bases fit TRBD2. CDR1 MRHNA and CDR2 SNTAGT come from the germline V gene. The CDR3 contains 15 residues. Unmatched junction bases numbered 7, after V lost 3 bases and J lost 7 bases. CDR3 DNA sequence: TGTGCCAGCAGTGATCGTAGCGGGGCGGTCGGGGAGCTGTTTTTT. Translated: CASSDRSGAVGELFF.

The V and J genes are TRBV12-5 and TRBJ2-1; TRBD2 aligns across 8 bases. V lost 1 base, J lost 6 bases, and 8 bases stayed unmatched. The CDR3 runs 16 residues. Germline V CDR1 and CDR2: LGHNT, FRNRAP. Here the CDR3 DNA reads TGTGCTAGTGGTTTGGGCCTAGCGGGTTCGATCAATGAGCAGTTCTTC. It yields the protein CASGLGLAGSINEQFF.